The TCR beta chain under discussion was sequenced for a study of control samples from healthy donors and cancer patients (dated by TCRdb to the early 2020s). Receptor amplification or capture employed the immunoSEQ multiplex PCR assay. TCRdb carries this immuneACCESS record with in-frame sequences only. Its versions omit some clonotypes, under half of them owing to an unresolved V gene in the studies checked, with the rest unexplained. This sample has about 150,000 clones in its table, and approximately 91% of those were observed once. The biggest ten clones account for about 4.9% of the sample. Inclusive of the bounding cysteine and phenylalanine, the CDR3 is 12 residues long. Only the CDR3 portion is preserved as DNA: 36 bases, with reading frame beginning at the first base. Trimming accounts for 3 bases at V and 6 bases at J, while the number of junction bases matched to no gene is 1. Sequences DFQATT (CDR1) and SNEGSKA (CDR2) are obtained from the germline V gene (reference sequence).

This clone was seen a handful of times. The antigen it binds to is not known. There are no base qualities to consult, and no much larger clone falls within one base. The receptor comes from a man aged 25 to 40 in good health. The chain links TRBV20-1 with TRBJ2-2, with 7 bases matching TRBD2. Sequencing input: blood. This receptor has the CDR3 CSASTSAGELFF. The nucleotide sequence is given as TGCAGTGCTAGTACTAGCGCCGGGGAGCTGTTTTTT.